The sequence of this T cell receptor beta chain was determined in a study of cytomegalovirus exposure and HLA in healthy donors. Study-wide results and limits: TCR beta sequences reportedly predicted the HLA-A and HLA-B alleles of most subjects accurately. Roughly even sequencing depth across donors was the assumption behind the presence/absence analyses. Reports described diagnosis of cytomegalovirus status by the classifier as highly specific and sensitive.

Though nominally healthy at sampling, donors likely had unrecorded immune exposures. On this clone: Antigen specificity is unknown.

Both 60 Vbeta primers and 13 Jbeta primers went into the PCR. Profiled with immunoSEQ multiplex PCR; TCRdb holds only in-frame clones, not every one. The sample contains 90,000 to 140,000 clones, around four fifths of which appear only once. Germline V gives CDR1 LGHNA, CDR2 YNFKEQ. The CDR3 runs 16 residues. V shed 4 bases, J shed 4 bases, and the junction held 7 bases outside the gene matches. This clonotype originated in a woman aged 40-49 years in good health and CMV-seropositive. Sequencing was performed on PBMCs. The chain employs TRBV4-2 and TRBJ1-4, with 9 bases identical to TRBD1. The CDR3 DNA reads TGTGCCAGCAGCCCCGGACAGGGGAGGAGTAATGAAAAACTGTTTTTT. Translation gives CASSPGQGRSNEKLFF.